Following are 4 T cell receptor beta chains from one sample sequenced in a study of T cells after yellow fever vaccination. TCRdb passed the 5' RACE reads through MiXCR, listing each CDR3 protein once. The data contain 300,000 or so distinct CDR3 sequences, approximately 12% of them seen just once; the ten biggest clones take up 0.5% to 0.6%. The sequencing here drew on CD4+ T cells sorted from PBMCs, taken 45 days after the yellow fever booster vaccination. These receptors were taken from a man aged 25-45 years who received the YFV17D yellow fever vaccine.

V is TRBV10-3 and J is TRBJ1-5; D remains unclear. V was pared by 2 bases and J by 0 bases, with 5 bases between. The germline V gene encodes CDR1 ENHRY and CDR2 SYGVKD. The CDR3 has 14 amino acids. The CDR3 coding sequence is TGTGCCATCAGTGAGCTTGGTAGCAATCAGCCCCAGCATTTT. Amino acids: CAISELGSNQPQHF.

V and J are TRBV12-3 or TRBV12-4 and TRBJ2-7; D is unclear. This CDR3 region has 15 residues. Trimming pared 6 bases from V and 3 bases from J, leaving 18 bases between. This chain's CDR3 is CASSAERGPNYEQYF. CDR3 nucleotide sequence: TGTGCCAGCAGCGCAGAGAGAGGACCGAACTACGAGCAGTACTTC.

The DNA of the CDR3 is TGTGCCAGCAGTGCCGCCAGGGCAGATACGCAGTATTTT. Protein product: CASSAARADTQYF. The rearrangement joins TRBV12-3 or TRBV12-4 to TRBJ2-3, with D possibly being TRBD1 (5 bases). The CDR3 loop spans 13 amino acids. The ends were cut back, 5 bases at V and 4 bases at J, with 10 bases in the middle.

V usage is TRBV20-1 and J usage is TRBJ1-6; D ambiguous. Germline V gives CDR1 DFQATT, CDR2 SNEGSKA (reference sequence). The CDR3 contains 17 residues. V lost 0 bases and J 0 bases, leaving 12 bases between the germline ends. CDR3 bases: TGCAGTGCTAGAGATCTTACCTTTAGCTCCTATAATTCACCCCTCCACTTT. Amino acid sequence: CSARDLTFSSYNSPLHF.